Included here is one T cell receptor (beta chain) sequence, with context. Its antigen is currently unknown. After removal of 2 bases from V and 8 bases from J, the junction contained 8 bases not matched to a gene. The CDR3 has 14 amino acids. Germline-derived CDR1 and CDR2 are SGHDT and YYEEEE. These data originate in a study of blood T cells in healthy people across ages. Individuals who donated were healthy Caucasians from Russia aged about 6 to 100. Study-level results: No conclusive comparison of naive versus antigen-experienced cells was possible with unsorted PBMCs. Measured against age, TCR beta diversity per million T cells decreased in a roughly linear manner.

A J-beta primer mix and a sample-barcoded 5' primer were used in a second PCR of roughly 7 to 12 cycles. A single record per CDR3 protein comes from TCRdb applying MiXCR to the 5' RACE reads. The repertoire holds approximately 800,000 distinct CDR3 sequences, with around 68% as singletons. The receptor was derived from a man aged 25 to 45 in good health. The chain carries TRBV5-6 and TRBJ1-2; TRBD1 agrees at 8 bases. Sequenced input: blood. The CDR3 coding sequence is TGTGCCAGCAGCTTCCAGGGGGCGTTAGGAGGCTACACCTTC. Residues: CASSFQGALGGYTF.